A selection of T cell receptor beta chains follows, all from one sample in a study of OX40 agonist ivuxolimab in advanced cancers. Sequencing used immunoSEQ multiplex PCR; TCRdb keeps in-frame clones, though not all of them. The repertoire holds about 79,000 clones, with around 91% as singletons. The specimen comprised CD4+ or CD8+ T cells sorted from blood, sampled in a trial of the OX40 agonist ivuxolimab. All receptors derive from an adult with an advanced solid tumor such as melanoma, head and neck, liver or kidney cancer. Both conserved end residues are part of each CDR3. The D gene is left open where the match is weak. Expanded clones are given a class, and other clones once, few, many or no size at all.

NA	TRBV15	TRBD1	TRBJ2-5	CATSREGTGGRKTQYF	TGTGCCACCAGCAGAGAAGGGACAGGGGGCAGGAAGACCCAGTACTTC
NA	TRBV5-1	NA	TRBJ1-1	CASARGMNTEAFF	TGCGCCAGCGCCAGAGGTATGAACACTGAAGCTTTCTTT
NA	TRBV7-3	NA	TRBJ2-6	CASSLMGLNPISGANVLTF	TGTGCCAGCAGCTTAATGGGGCTGAATCCAATCTCTGGGGCCAACGTCCTGACTTTC
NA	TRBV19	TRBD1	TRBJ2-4	CASSFTGDVAKNIQYF	TGTGCCAGTAGTTTTACAGGGGATGTAGCCAAAAACATTCAGTACTTC
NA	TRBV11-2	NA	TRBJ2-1	CASSLRGGKNEQFF	TGTGCCAGCAGCTTACGAGGTGGTAAGAATGAGCAGTTCTTC
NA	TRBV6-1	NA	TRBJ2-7	CASSAGQGLSYEQYF	TGTGCCAGCAGTGCCGGTCAGGGCCTCTCCTACGAGCAGTACTTC
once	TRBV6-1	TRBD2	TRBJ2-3	CASSVTRFGGGKDTQYF	TGTGCCAGCAGTGTCACCCGATTCGGGGGGGGGAAAGATACGCAGTATTTT
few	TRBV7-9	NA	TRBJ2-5	CASSYGVQETQYF	TGTGCCAGCAGTTACGGAGTCCAAGAGACCCAGTACTTC
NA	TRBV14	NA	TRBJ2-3	CASSQDLGGRTQYF	TGTGCCAGCAGCCAAGATCTGGGGGGCCGGACGCAGTATTTT
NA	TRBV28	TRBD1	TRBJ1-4	CASSPRTGGTEKLFF	TGTGCCAGCAGTCCCCGGACAGGGGGAACTGAAAAACTGTTTTTT
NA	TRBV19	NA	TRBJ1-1	CASSIQYPDTGQNTEAFF	TGTGCCAGTAGTATACAATACCCAGATACGGGACAGAACACTGAAGCTTTCTTT
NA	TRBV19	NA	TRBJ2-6	CASSVIKAGANVLTF	TGTGCCAGTAGTGTAATTAAAGCAGGGGCCAACGTCCTGACTTTC
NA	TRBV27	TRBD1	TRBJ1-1	CASSPGGGNTEAFF	TGTGCCAGCAGCCCAGGGGGGGGGAACACTGAAGCTTTCTTT
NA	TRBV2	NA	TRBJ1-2	CASSEDRSLYGYTF	TGTGCCAGCAGTGAAGACAGGTCCCTCTATGGCTACACCTTC
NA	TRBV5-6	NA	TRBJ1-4	CASSLSDEKLFF	TGTGCCAGCAGCTTGTCTGATGAAAAACTGTTTTTT
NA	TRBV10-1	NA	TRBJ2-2	CASSSTNTGELFF	TGCGCCAGCAGTAGCACCAACACCGGGGAGCTGTTTTTT
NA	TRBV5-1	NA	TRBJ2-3	CASSPFLRYSTDTQYF	TGCGCCAGCAGTCCATTTCTACGTTACAGCACAGATACGCAGTATTTT
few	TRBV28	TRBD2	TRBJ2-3	CAIRTGGSTDTQYF	TGTGCCATCAGGACGGGAGGTTCCACAGATACGCAGTATTTT
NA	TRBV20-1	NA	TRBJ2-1	CSAMWTEAFF	TGCAGTGCTATGTGGACAGAGGCGTTCTTC
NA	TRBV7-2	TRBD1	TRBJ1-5	CASSSYGRQGKHF	TGTGCCAGCAGCTCTTATGGAAGACAGGGCAAGCATTTT
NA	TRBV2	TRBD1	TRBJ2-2	CASRKTGQGNTGELFF	TGTGCCAGCAGGAAGACGGGACAGGGGAACACCGGGGAGCTGTTTTTT
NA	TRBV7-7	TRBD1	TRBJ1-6	CASSFDLFGQGGSPLHF	TGTGCTAGCAGCTTTGACCTTTTCGGACAGGGGGGTTCACCCCTCCACTTT
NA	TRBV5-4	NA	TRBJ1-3	CASSPGFNSGNTIYF	TGTGCCAGCAGCCCGGGGTTTAACTCTGGAAACACCATATATTTT
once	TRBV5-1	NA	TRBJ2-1	CASSLSLSYNEQFF	TGCGCCAGCAGCTTGTCCTTATCCTACAATGAGCAGTTCTTC
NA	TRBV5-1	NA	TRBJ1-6	CASSLEAAARGSPLHF	TGCGCCAGCAGCTTGGAGGCGGCTGCGCGAGGGTCACCCCTCCACTTT
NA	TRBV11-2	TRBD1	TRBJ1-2	CASSHYGQGSNYGYTF	TGTGCCAGCAGCCATTATGGACAGGGCTCTAACTATGGCTACACCTTC
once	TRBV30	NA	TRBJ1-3	CAWSWDNTIYF	TGTGCCTGGAGTTGGGACAACACCATATATTTT
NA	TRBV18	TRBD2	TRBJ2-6	CASSPGGGAAGANVLTF	TGTGCCAGCTCACCGGGCGGGGGGGCCGCTGGGGCCAACGTCCTGACTTTC
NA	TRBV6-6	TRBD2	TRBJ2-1	CASSVISGANEQFF	TGTGCCAGCAGTGTGATTAGCGGGGCCAATGAGCAGTTCTTC
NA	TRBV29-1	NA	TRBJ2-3	CSVDRGTDTQYF	TGCAGCGTTGATCGGGGCACAGATACGCAGTATTTT
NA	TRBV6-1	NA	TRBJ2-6	CASRNSGANVLTF	TGTGCCAGCAGGAACTCTGGGGCCAACGTCCTGACTTTC
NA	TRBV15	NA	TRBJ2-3	CATSRPLSPGADTQYF	TGTGCCACCAGCAGACCGCTTTCCCCCGGAGCAGATACGCAGTATTTT
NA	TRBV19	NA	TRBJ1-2	CASSAAGAQGGYTF	TGTGCCAGTAGTGCCGCGGGGGCCCAAGGTGGCTACACCTTC
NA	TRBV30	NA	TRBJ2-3	CARDLATDTQYF	TGTGCCCGGGACCTCGCGACAGATACGCAGTATTTT
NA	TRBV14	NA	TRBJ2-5	CASSPNSVWETQYF	TGTGCCAGCAGCCCCAACTCAGTGTGGGAGACCCAGTACTTC
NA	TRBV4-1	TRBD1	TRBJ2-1	CASSHWTGGRYNEQFF	TGCGCCAGCAGCCATTGGACAGGGGGGAGGTACAATGAGCAGTTCTTC
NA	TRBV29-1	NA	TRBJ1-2	CSVRTNRVYTF	TGCAGCGTCCGAACGAACAGGGTTTACACCTTC
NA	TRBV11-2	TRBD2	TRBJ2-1	CASSSIRPGTSGGNEQFF	TGTGCCAGCAGCTCTATCAGACCCGGGACTAGCGGGGGCAATGAGCAGTTCTTC
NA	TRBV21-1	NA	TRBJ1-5	CASSKGGAGTDQPQHF	TGTGCCAGCAGCAAAGGAGGGGCAGGGACTGATCAGCCCCAGCATTTT
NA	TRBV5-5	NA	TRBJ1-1	CASSPNSVNTEAFF	TGTGCCAGCAGCCCCAACTCGGTTAACACTGAAGCTTTCTTT
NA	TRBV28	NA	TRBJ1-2	CASSLGGYGYTF	TGTGCCAGCAGTTTAGGGGGTTATGGCTACACCTTC
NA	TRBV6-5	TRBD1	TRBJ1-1	CASSYLTGENTEAFF	TGTGCCAGCAGTTATCTCACAGGGGAGAACACTGAAGCTTTCTTT
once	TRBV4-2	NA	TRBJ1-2	CASSRGPEGYTF	TGTGCCAGCAGCCGAGGACCTGAAGGCTACACCTTC
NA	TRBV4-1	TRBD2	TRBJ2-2	CASSPGLAGATGELFF	TGCGCCAGCAGCCCCGGACTAGCGGGCGCCACCGGGGAGCTGTTTTTT
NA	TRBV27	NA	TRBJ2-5	CASSRNPEGVTETQYF	TGTGCCAGCAGTCGCAACCCGGAGGGGGTGACGGAGACCCAGTACTTC
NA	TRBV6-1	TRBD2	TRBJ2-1	CASSPTSGVDEQFF	TGTGCCAGCAGTCCAACTAGCGGGGTCGATGAGCAGTTCTTC
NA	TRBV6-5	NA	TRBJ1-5	CASSYVSGNQPQHF	TGTGCCAGCAGTTACGTGTCAGGGAATCAGCCCCAGCATTTT
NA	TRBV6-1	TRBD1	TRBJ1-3	CAGGIIRTGRNTIYF	TGTGCCGGGGGTATAATAAGGACAGGTAGAAACACCATATATTTT
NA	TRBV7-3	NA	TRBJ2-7	CASSRDRKYEQYF	TGTGCCAGCAGCCGCGACAGAAAATACGAGCAGTACTTC
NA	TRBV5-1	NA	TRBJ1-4	CASSLYAANEKLFF	TGCGCCAGCAGCTTATATGCGGCTAATGAAAAACTGTTTTTT
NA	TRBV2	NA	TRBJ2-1	CASSVDYREQFF	TGTGCCAGCAGTGTAGATTACCGTGAGCAGTTCTTC
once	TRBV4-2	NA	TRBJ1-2	CASSQENYQVYGYTF	TGTGCCAGCAGCCAAGAAAACTATCAGGTCTATGGCTACACCTTC
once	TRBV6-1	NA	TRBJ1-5	CASSEVDWYRNQPQHF	TGTGCCAGCAGTGAAGTGGATTGGTATCGGAATCAGCCCCAGCATTTT
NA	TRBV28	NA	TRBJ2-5	CASSFTRGKGETQYF	TGTGCCAGCAGTTTTACCAGAGGCAAAGGGGAGACCCAGTACTTC
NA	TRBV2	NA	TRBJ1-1	CASTQSRGMNTEAFF	TGTGCCAGCACTCAATCGAGGGGCATGAACACTGAAGCTTTCTTT
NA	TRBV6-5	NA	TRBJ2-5	CASSSPSRDQETQYF	TGTGCCAGCAGTTCCCCCTCGCGGGACCAAGAGACCCAGTACTTC
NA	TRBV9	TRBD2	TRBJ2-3	CASSAQPGGGRRDTQYF	TGTGCCAGCAGCGCACAACCGGGCGGGGGGCGGAGAGATACGCAGTATTTT
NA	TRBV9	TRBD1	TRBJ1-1	CASSDPGGTATEAFF	TGTGCCAGCAGCGATCCAGGGGGGACGGCGACTGAAGCTTTCTTT
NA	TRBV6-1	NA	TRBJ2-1	CASSEPRAGTRAYNEQFF	TGTGCCAGCAGTGAGCCGCGGGCCGGGACAAGGGCCTACAATGAGCAGTTCTTC
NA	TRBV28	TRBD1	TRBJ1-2	CASSLTGNGYTF	TGTGCCAGCAGTTTGACAGGGAATGGCTACACCTTC